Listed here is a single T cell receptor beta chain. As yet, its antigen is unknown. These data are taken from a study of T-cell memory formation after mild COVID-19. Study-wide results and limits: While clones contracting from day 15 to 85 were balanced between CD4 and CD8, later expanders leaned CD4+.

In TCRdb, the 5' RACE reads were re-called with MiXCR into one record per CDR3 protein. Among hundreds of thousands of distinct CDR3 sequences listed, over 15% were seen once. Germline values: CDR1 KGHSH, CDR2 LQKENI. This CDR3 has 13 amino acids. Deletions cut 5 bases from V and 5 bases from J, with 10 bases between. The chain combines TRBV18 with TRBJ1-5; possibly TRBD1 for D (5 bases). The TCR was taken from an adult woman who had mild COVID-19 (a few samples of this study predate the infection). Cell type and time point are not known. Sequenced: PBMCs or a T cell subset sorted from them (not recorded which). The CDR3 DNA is TGTGCCAGCTCAGCGCTACAGGATCAGCCCCAGCATTTT. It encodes CASSALQDQPQHF. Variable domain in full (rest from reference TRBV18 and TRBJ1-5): NAGVMQNPRHLVRRRGQEARLRCSPMKGHSHVYWYRQLPEEGLKFMVYLQKENIIDESGMPKERFSAEFPKEGPSILRIQQVVRGDSAAYFCASSALQDQPQHFGDGTRLSIL.